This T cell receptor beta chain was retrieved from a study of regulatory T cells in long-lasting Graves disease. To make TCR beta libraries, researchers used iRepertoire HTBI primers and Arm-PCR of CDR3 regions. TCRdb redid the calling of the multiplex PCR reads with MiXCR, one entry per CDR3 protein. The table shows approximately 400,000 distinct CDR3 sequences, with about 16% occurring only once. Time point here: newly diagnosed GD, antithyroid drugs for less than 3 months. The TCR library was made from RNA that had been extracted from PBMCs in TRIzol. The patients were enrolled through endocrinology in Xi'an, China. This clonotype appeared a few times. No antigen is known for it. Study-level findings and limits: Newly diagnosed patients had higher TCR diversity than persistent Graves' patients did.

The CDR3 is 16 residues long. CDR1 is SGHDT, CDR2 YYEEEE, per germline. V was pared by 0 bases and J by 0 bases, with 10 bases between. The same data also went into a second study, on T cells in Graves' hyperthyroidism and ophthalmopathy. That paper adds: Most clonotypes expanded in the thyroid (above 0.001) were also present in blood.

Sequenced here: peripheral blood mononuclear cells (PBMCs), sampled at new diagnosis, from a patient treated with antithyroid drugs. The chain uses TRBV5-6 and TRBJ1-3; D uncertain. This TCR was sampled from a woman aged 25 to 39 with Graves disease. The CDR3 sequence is CASSLVAGGSGNTIYF. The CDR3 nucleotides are TGTGCCAGCAGCTTGGTGGCAGGCGGCTCTGGAAACACCATATATTTT.